One sample yielded the 25 T cell receptor beta chains listed below, sequenced in a study of cytomegalovirus exposure and HLA in healthy donors. The study ran its PCR with 60 Vbeta and 13 Jbeta primers. Profiled with immunoSEQ multiplex PCR; TCRdb holds only in-frame clones, not every one. The data show around 180,000 clones, roughly 88% seen once. Sequenced input: PBMCs. The receptor set was obtained from a girl aged 2 to 9 in good health and CMV-seropositive.

This chain uses TRBV7-8 with TRBJ2-7; possible D gene TRBD2, 7 bases. Between the trimmed V and J ends, which lost 1 base and 0 bases, there was a span of 10 bases. The CDR3 has 15 residues. The V gene's germline CDR1 is SGHVS and CDR2 FQNEAQ. The CDR3 DNA sequence: TGTGCCAGCAGCTTAGAGGGGGGGCTCTCCTACGAGCAGTACTTC. It specifies CASSLEGGLSYEQYF.

This clone was counted between two and nine times. This rearrangement joins TRBV11-3 to TRBJ2-3; 8 bases map to TRBD1. V lost 1 base to trimming and J lost 1 base; unmatched junction nucleotides: 4. Per germline, CDR1 SGHNT and CDR2 YENEEA. The CDR3 covers 16 residues. The CDR3 protein is CASSLARTGRTDTQYF. The CDR3 DNA reads TGTGCCAGCAGCTTAGCCCGGACAGGGCGCACAGATACGCAGTATTTT.

This chain joins TRBV19 and TRBJ1-2; perhaps TRBD1 as D (6 bases). The V and J ends lost 7 bases and 0 bases respectively, with 12 bases between them. The CDR3 covers 14 residues. Germline CDR1 reads LNHDA; CDR2 reads SQIVND (reference sequence). The chain's CDR3 is CASKVTGANYGYTF. As DNA, the CDR3 is TGTGCCAGTAAGGTGACAGGAGCTAACTATGGCTACACCTTC.

This chain joins TRBV10-1 and TRBJ2-1; 9 bases are shared with TRBD2. The trim removed 2 bases at V and 7 bases at J, leaving 12 bases unmatched. Germline lookup yields CDR1 WNHNN and CDR2 SYGVQD (reference sequence). This CDR3 region has 17 residues. The chain's CDR3 is CASSEAIAGAYDNEQFF. The CDR3 coding sequence is TGCGCCAGCAGTGAGGCAATAGCGGGAGCCTATGATAATGAGCAGTTCTTC.

This rearrangement joins TRBV12-5 to TRBJ1-2; no clear D. This CDR3 has 13 residues. V dropped 1 base and J dropped 8 bases, with 11 bases sitting between them. Germline loops: CDR1 LGHNT, CDR2 FRNRAP. CDR3 DNA sequence: TGTGCTAGTGGTTTGGCCCGAGGCGACGGCTACACCTTC. Translating it yields CASGLARGDGYTF.

This clone has more than one count but fewer than ten. V gene TRBV6-5 combines with J gene TRBJ2-7, with 7 bases matching TRBD2. The CDR3 has 14 residues. V lost 2 bases to trimming and J lost 5 bases; unmatched junction nucleotides: 6. Germline CDR1 reads MNHEY; CDR2 reads SVGAGI. CDR3 DNA: TGTGCCAGCAGTTACGGGGGGGGGTGGAACGAGCAGTACTTC. It is translated as CASSYGGGWNEQYF.

The V gene is TRBV11-1, the J gene TRBJ2-4, with D hard to call. CDR1 is SGHAT and CDR2 is FQDESV in the germline V gene (reference sequence). Trimming removed 8 bases from V and 2 bases from J, with 7 bases in between. The CDR3 has 12 residues. The CDR3 DNA reads as TGTGCCAGCGGTAGCTCCAAAAACATTCAGTACTTC. Its translation: CASGSSKNIQYF. Full variable domain (missing parts from reference TRBV11-1 and TRBJ2-4): EAEVAQSPRYKITEKSQAVAFWCDPISGHATLYWYRQILGQGPELLVQFQDESVVDDSQLPKDRFSAERLKGVDSTLKIQPAELGDSAMYLCASGSSKNIQYFGAGTRLSVL.

With regard to this clone: One junction end disagrees with the germline gene, perhaps due to a read error. The chain links TRBV7-9 to TRBJ2-1, with no clear D. Germline V gene lookup returns CDR1 SEHNR and CDR2 FQNEAQ (reference sequence). The CDR3 has 12 amino acids. CDR3 DNA sequence: TGTTCCAGCAGCCCTAAAAACAATGAGCAGTTCTTC. Translated: CSSSPKNNEQFF.

V and J are TRBV9 and TRBJ2-6; D is possibly TRBD2 (5 bases). In germline, CDR1 is SGDLS, CDR2 YYNGEE. The CDR3 extends over 20 amino acids. Trimming left V 2 bases short and J 4 bases short, with 25 bases between. The CDR3 is CASSVRGAGDFLGGANVLTF. The DNA for the CDR3 is TGTGCCAGCAGCGTCCGGGGAGCAGGCGACTTTTTGGGGGGGGCCAACGTCCTGACTTTC.

V usage is TRBV30 and J usage is TRBJ1-1, with D unresolved. The CDR3 spans 12 residues. Deletions cut 3 bases from V and 6 bases from J, with 11 bases between. Germline CDR1 GTSNPN, CDR2 SVGIG (reference sequence). CDR3 sequence (DNA): TGTGCCTGGAGATTCGGGTCTCCTGAAGCTTTCTTT. The encoded protein is CAWRFGSPEAFF.

The chain employs TRBV5-1 and TRBJ2-5; 7 bases are a match to TRBD2. The J call may be in error: the DNA end matches TRBJ2-7 better. This CDR3 spans 17 amino acids. Germline values: CDR1 SGHRS, CDR2 YFSETQ. CDR3 amino acids: CASSSQISSGATYEQYF. In DNA, the CDR3 is TGCGCCAGCAGCTCACAAATCTCTAGCGGTGCTACCTACGAGCAGTACTTC.

V and J are TRBV28 and TRBJ1-5; the match to TRBD1 covers 7 bases. CDR1 is MDHEN and CDR2 is SYDVKM in the germline V gene. The CDR3 extends over 16 amino acids. The trim removed 6 bases at V and 2 bases at J, leaving 10 bases unmatched. The CDR3 protein is CASRGNRGMGNQPQHF. The DNA of the CDR3 is TGTGCCAGCAGGGGGAACAGGGGTATGGGCAATCAGCCCCAGCATTTT. The full variable domain, with the rest looked up from reference TRBV28 and TRBJ1-5, is DVKVTQSSRYLVKRTGEKVFLECVQDMDHENMFWYRQDPGLGLRLIYFSYDVKMKEKGDIPEGYSVSREKKERFSLILESASTNQTSMYLCASRGNRGMGNQPQHFGDGTRLSIL.

The rearrangement uses TRBV7-9 and TRBJ1-1; tentative D call: TRBD1 (6 bases). The V end lost 2 bases, the J end lost 7 bases, and 14 bases lay between the germline ends. CDR3 length: 14 amino acids. Per germline, CDR1 SEHNR and CDR2 FQNEAQ (reference sequence). CDR3 region: CASSLNRDTFEAFF. For the CDR3, the DNA is TGTGCCAGCAGCTTAAACCGGGACACCTTTGAAGCTTTCTTT.

This chain joins TRBV11-2 and TRBJ2-3; 13 nucleotides agree with TRBD2. V was pared by 4 bases and J by 2 bases, with 12 bases of the junction left unmatched. The CDR3 length is 19 residues. Per germline, CDR1 SGHAT and CDR2 FQNNGV. CDR3 loop: CASSSRLAGGLRDTDTQYF. Written as DNA, the CDR3 is TGTGCCAGCAGCTCTCGACTAGCGGGGGGCCTCAGGGACACAGATACGCAGTATTTT.

This chain links TRBV2 with TRBJ1-6; possible D gene TRBD1, 5 bases. In germline, CDR1 is SNHLY, CDR2 FYNNEI. CDR3 size: 14 residues. Trimming shortened V by 6 bases and J by 7 bases, and 13 bases separated the two germline ends. The CDR3 sequence is CASRIRQRNSPLHF. The CDR3, as DNA: TGTGCCAGCAGGATCCGACAGAGGAATTCACCCCTCCACTTT.

The chain combines TRBV29-1 with TRBJ1-2; TRBD1 is a possible D gene (5 bases). The CDR3 covers 11 residues. Trimming took 3 bases from V and 8 from J, leaving 10 bases between them. Germline loops: CDR1 SQVTM, CDR2 ANQGSEA. The CDR3 sequence: CSVEQGGGYTF. CDR3 coding DNA: TGCAGCGTTGAGCAGGGTGGGGGCTACACCTTC. Full variable domain (remainder filled in from reference TRBV29-1 and TRBJ1-2): SAVISQKPSRDICQRGTSLTIQCQVDSQVTMMFWYRQQPGQSLTLIATANQGSEATYESGFVIDKFPISRPNLTFSTLTVSNMSPEDSSIYLCSVEQGGGYTFGSGTRLTVV.

This sequence joins TRBV6-4 and TRBJ2-2; TRBD2 is a possible D gene (6 bases). V shed 3 bases and J shed 8 bases, with 7 bases lying between them. Germline CDR1 reads MRHNA; CDR2 reads SNTAGT. CDR3 size: 12 residues. The CDR3 loop reads CASSEGGGELFF. Written as DNA, the CDR3 is TGTGCCAGCAGTGAGGGGGGAGGGGAGCTGTTTTTT.

The CDR3 region has the DNA TGTGCCAGCAGTAGTCGGGACAGGACCTACGAGCAGTACTTC. This codes for CASSSRDRTYEQYF. The V and J genes are TRBV28 and TRBJ2-7, with TRBD1 matching 8 bases. The germline CDR1 and CDR2 sequences are MDHEN and SYDVKM. The J segment lost 2 bases and the V segment lost 5 bases, leaving 5 bases of the junction unmatched. This CDR3 has 14 amino acids.

This clone occurred a few times. The chain carries TRBV2 and TRBJ1-1; 7 nucleotides agree with TRBD1. The CDR3 spans 15 residues. The germline V gene encodes CDR1 SNHLY and CDR2 FYNNEI. The V segment lost 9 bases and the J segment 0 bases; nucleotides outside the gene matches: 10. CDR3: CASYRDRQVNTEAFF. The CDR3 DNA sequence: TGTGCCAGTTACCGGGACAGACAAGTGAACACTGAAGCTTTCTTT.

The chain couples TRBV5-6 to TRBJ1-5, with D possibly TRBD1 on 6 matching bases. The CDR3 spans 14 residues. Germline lookup yields CDR1 SGHDT and CDR2 YYEEEE. Trimming removed 2 bases from V and 7 bases from J, with 13 bases in between. The CDR3 DNA is TGTGCCAGCAGCTTAGTCTCCCAGGGGCAGCCCCAGCATTTT. Its protein product is CASSLVSQGQPQHF.

This chain connects TRBV2 to TRBJ1-6; D not resolved. The CDR3 consists of 15 residues. The ends were cut back, 9 bases at V and 0 bases at J, with 12 bases in the middle. CDR1 is SNHLY, CDR2 FYNNEI, per germline. The CDR3 DNA reads TGTGCCAGTTCGGACGGGAGCTCCTATAATTCACCCCTCCACTTT. Translating it yields CASSDGSSYNSPLHF.

This clone was detected a few times. This rearrangement joins TRBV19 to TRBJ1-4; TRBD1 matches 9 bases. Trimming cost V 5 bases and J 7 bases; bases outside gene matches: 5. CDR1 and CDR2 from the germline V gene are LNHDA and SQIVND (reference sequence). The CDR3 covers 14 residues. The CDR3 is CASSRTGESEKLFF. The CDR3 region has the DNA TGTGCCAGTAGTCGGACAGGGGAGAGTGAAAAACTGTTTTTT.

The rearrangement joins TRBV21-1 to TRBJ2-3; the table's D call, TRBD1, has no DNA check behind it. TRBV21-1 is designated a pseudogene. The CDR3 sequence is 16 residues long. CDR3 sequence (DNA): TGTGCCAGCACCCCCAGGCAGGGGGCACACACAGATACGCAGTATTTT. This encodes CASTPRQGAHTDTQYF.

V usage is TRBV28 and J usage is TRBJ2-2; TRBD1 agrees at 11 bases. The CDR3 sequence is 17 residues long. The germline V gene has CDR1 MDHEN and CDR2 SYDVKM. V was pared by 4 bases and J by 2 bases, with 6 bases of the junction left unmatched. The CDR3 reads CASSSIGQGANTGELFF. The CDR3 DNA follows: TGTGCCAGCAGTTCCATAGGACAGGGGGCTAACACCGGGGAGCTGTTTTTT.

The chain carries TRBV9 and TRBJ1-3, with D unresolved. Germline V gene lookup returns CDR1 SGDLS and CDR2 YYNGEE. The CDR3 totals 14 residues. V dropped 2 bases and J dropped 0 bases, with 6 bases sitting between them. CDR3 sequence reads: CASSVAVSGNTIYF. DNA of the CDR3: TGTGCCAGCAGCGTGGCAGTCTCTGGAAACACCATATATTTT.